Listed below are T cell receptor beta chains from one sample, sequenced in a study of CD8 T cells in ankylosing spondylitis. Each CDR3 protein is one row after TCRdb ran MiXCR on the 5' RACE reads. Of under 150,000 distinct CDR3 sequences listed, roughly 15% are singletons. Sequences were obtained from blood, either unsorted or a sorted T cell fraction (not recorded which). These TCRs come from a female donor with ankylosing spondylitis or in good health (not recorded which). The CDR3 runs from the conserved cysteine through the conserved F or W. Fields, in order: V gene, J gene, clone size, D gene, CDR3 length, CDR3 protein. D genes are given only for firm matches. Rows may omit the clone size; those that give it use once, few, many or a size class.

TRBV11-2,TRBJ1-1,many,TRBD1,14,CASTPDRVGTEAFF
TRBV12-3/TRBV12-4,TRBJ2-7,many,TRBD2,13,CASRREAGVEQYF
TRBV5-1,TRBJ2-1,many,NA,13,CASSLVLNNEQFF
TRBV9,TRBJ2-1,few,TRBD2,17,CASSVGSGGRSYNEQFF
TRBV20-1,TRBJ1-5,few,NA,14,CSARYGGWDQPQHF
TRBV3-1,TRBJ1-5,many,NA,14,CASRDGRSNQPQHF
TRBV5-1,TRBJ1-5,NA,NA,13,CASSSGENQPQHF
TRBV6-1,TRBJ1-5,NA,TRBD1,14,CAGSPGQGAQGQHF
TRBV6-6,TRBJ1-2,NA,TRBD1,13,CASSQQGIDGYTF
TRBV27,TRBJ2-4,NA,TRBD2,15,CASSGRGGAWNIQYF
TRBV18,TRBJ2-7,NA,TRBD2,14,CASPLGLASYEQYF
TRBV9,TRBJ2-1,NA,TRBD2,15,CASSYTSGDNNEQFF
TRBV15,TRBJ2-1,NA,TRBD1,17,CATRPLTGQGVYNEQFF
TRBV20-1,TRBJ2-3,few,TRBD2,15,CSVNSGGLSTDTQYF
TRBV20-1,TRBJ2-3,few,TRBD2,13,CSVKAGSTDTQYF
TRBV5-1,TRBJ2-5,NA,NA,13,CASSLRTIETQYF
TRBV6-1,TRBJ2-3,many,TRBD1,15,CASRQGQGRTDTQYF
TRBV2,TRBJ2-3,NA,TRBD2,17,CASSEWMNSGSTDTQYF
TRBV12-3/TRBV12-4,TRBJ1-5,NA,TRBD1,13,CASSTGVSQPQHF
TRBV15,TRBJ2-1,NA,NA,14,CATSRPLGGSEQFF
TRBV3-1,TRBJ1-6,NA,NA,16,CASSPRTLSYNSPLHF
TRBV5-1,TRBJ2-3,many,NA,11,CASSFTDTQYF
TRBV5-5,TRBJ2-4,many,NA,14,CASSSTGLGDIQYF
TRBV15,TRBJ2-1,NA,NA,13,CATSRESYNEQFF
TRBV15,TRBJ2-1,few,NA,19,CATSREIKTDPRSYNEQFF
TRBV29-1,TRBJ2-1,NA,NA,13,CSVETGTFGEQFF
TRBV5-1,TRBJ2-1,NA,TRBD1,14,CASSRGRTGEEQFF
TRBV5-1,TRBJ2-5,many,NA,14,CASSPGSLGETQYF
TRBV18,TRBJ2-7,few,TRBD2,17,CASSPRLRTSAFYEQYF
TRBV28,TRBJ2-7,NA,NA,16,CASSLPGHLISYEQYF
TRBV5-1,TRBJ2-7,NA,TRBD2,16,CASRNGVAGGTGEQYF
TRBV20-1,TRBJ1-1,NA,NA,12,CSASKGLTEAFF
TRBV7-3,TRBJ2-3,NA,TRBD1,15,CASSQRDRPTDTQYF
TRBV15,TRBJ2-2,NA,TRBD2,16,CATSREAGGRTGELFF
TRBV5-1,TRBJ1-6,many,NA,15,CASSLILGTNSPLHF
TRBV5-1,TRBJ1-4,few,NA,14,CASSRSGGDEKLFF
TRBV6-1,TRBJ1-1,NA,TRBD1,16,CASSLYRGRGETEAFF
TRBV7-3,TRBJ2-1,few,TRBD2,14,CASSLGLAGVEQFF
TRBV5-1,TRBJ1-6,few,TRBD1,17,CASSDPGQGSYNSPLHF
TRBV10-3,TRBJ1-1,many,NA,14,CAISESFTRSEAFF
TRBV20-1,TRBJ2-1,NA,TRBD2,15,CSANNRLAGVSEQFF
TRBV5-5,TRBJ1-4,NA,NA,17,CASSLGQVLARKEKLFF
TRBV5-1,TRBJ2-7,NA,NA,12,CASSLSGYEQCF
TRBV5-1,TRBJ2-7,few,NA,16,CASSPKTGLPTYEQYF
TRBV6-1,TRBJ2-7,few,NA,16,CASSRDRLRLVNEQYF
TRBV12-2,TRBJ1-4,NA,NA,16,CASRLTQRGGREKLFF
TRBV12-3/TRBV12-4,TRBJ2-3,NA,NA,13,CASKVEGTDTQYF
TRBV20-1,TRBJ2-1,few,TRBD2,12,CSAPGLAGEQFF
TRBV28,TRBJ2-7,many,NA,18,CASISPGRMGDRSYEQYF
TRBV29-1,TRBJ2-1,NA,NA,14,CSVEGRLKANEQFF
TRBV29-1,TRBJ2-5,many,NA,12,CSVGASGETQYF
TRBV5-1,TRBJ1-4,NA,TRBD1,16,CASSPWTGLDNEKLFF
TRBV15,TRBJ2-3,many,NA,17,CATSRDAVMTSTDTQYF
TRBV12-3/TRBV12-4,TRBJ1-2,few,NA,13,CASSQGQRESYTF
TRBV7-2,TRBJ2-3,many,NA,15,CASSPDRDSTDTQYF
TRBV20-1,TRBJ2-3,many,TRBD1,13,CSAGTGGTDTQYF
TRBV12-3/TRBV12-4,TRBJ2-5,many,NA,14,CAVDLARSPETQYF
TRBV3-1,TRBJ2-3,many,NA,15,CASSQDDGSSDTQYF